The entry below describes one T cell receptor (beta chain). Its antigen is unknown. Some clones are missing from TCRdb's copy, which holds only in-frame ones; the method was immunoSEQ multiplex PCR. The table includes about 2,100,000 clones, about 92% detected once. These data belong to a study of shared clonotypes between healthy human individuals. For the study at large: Serving as donors were two women and three men, whose ages spanned 18 to 49.

Germline CDR1 is MDHEN and CDR2 is SYDVKM. V was clipped by 5 bases and J by 3 bases, with 22 bases between them. The CDR3 covers 17 residues. CD45RO-negative CD8 cells positively selected for CCR7 made up the naive population, which excluded terminally differentiated effector memory CD45RA+ cells. Findings of the study overall: Depth was large, yet rarefaction showed that sorted-subset sequencing was incomplete. The small donor group covered limited genetic and exposure diversity.

The clonotype originates from a man in his late teens or twenties in good health. Some clones in this sample may be carry-over from other donors' samples. Sequenced sample: naive CD8+ T cells from PBMCs. This chain links TRBV28 with TRBJ1-1; possible D gene TRBD1, 6 bases. The CDR3 reads CASSLYEDSPWDTEAFF. The CDR3, as DNA: TGTGCCAGCAGTCTATACGAGGACAGCCCATGGGACACTGAAGCTTTCTTT. The whole variable domain, filled in from reference TRBV28 and TRBJ1-1, reads DVKVTQSSRYLVKRTGEKVFLECVQDMDHENMFWYRQDPGLGLRLIYFSYDVKMKEKGDIPEGYSVSREKKERFSLILESASTNQTSMYLCASSLYEDSPWDTEAFFGQGTRLTVV.